A single sample gave rise to the 15 T cell receptor beta chains below, sequenced in a study of shared clonotypes between healthy human individuals. The assay was immunoSEQ multiplex PCR, and TCRdb's table has in-frame clones only and misses some. The sample has about half a million clones, 79% seen once. What was sequenced was PBMCs. The receptors originated from a woman between 40 and 50 years old in good health. Some clones in this sample may be carry-over from other donors' samples.

V and J are TRBV11-2 and TRBJ2-1; D not resolved. Germline assignment: CDR1 SGHAT and CDR2 FQNNGV. This CDR3 has 11 amino acids. The V end was cut by 4 bases, the J end by 9 bases, with 7 bases between. The CDR3 region has the DNA TGTGCCAGCAGCTCCCAAGCTGAGCAGTTCTTC. Protein sequence: CASSSQAEQFF.

This sequence joins TRBV2 and TRBJ2-6; D gene unclear. The CDR3 runs 15 residues. V shed 7 bases and J shed 2 bases, with 12 bases lying between them. CDR1 SNHLY and CDR2 FYNNEI come from the germline V gene. The CDR3 spells CASKDTYAGANVLTF. CDR3 nucleotides: TGTGCCAGCAAAGACACCTACGCTGGGGCCAACGTCCTGACTTTC.

This chain joins TRBV27 and TRBJ2-1; tentative D call: TRBD2 (6 bases). The ends were cut back, 5 bases at V and 0 bases at J, with 11 bases in the middle. This CDR3 has 15 residues. The V gene's germline CDR1 is MNHEY and CDR2 SMNVEV (reference sequence). CDR3 bases: TGTGCCAGCAGTCTTAGCGGTAACTCCTACAATGAGCAGTTCTTC. Its translation: CASSLSGNSYNEQFF.

This chain joins TRBV10-2 and TRBJ2-3; D may be TRBD2 (6 bases). Trimming left V 2 bases short and J 1 base short, with 10 bases between. Germline assignment: CDR1 WSHSY and CDR2 SAAADI. The CDR3 totals 15 residues. DNA for the CDR3: TGCGCCAGCAGTGAGCCTTCTAGCGGCACAGATACGCAGTATTTT. Translated, it gives CASSEPSSGTDTQYF.

CDR3 DNA sequence: TGTGCCAGCAGCTCCCCGGCAGGGGTGGGCATCGGGGAGCTGTTTTTT. This encodes CASSSPAGVGIGELFF. The chain combines TRBV11-2 with TRBJ2-2, with a possible D match to TRBD1 (6 bases). Germline V lookup: CDR1 SGHAT, CDR2 FQNNGV. V lost 4 bases to trimming and J lost 7 bases, with 19 bases between them. CDR3 length equals 16 residues.

The CDR3 DNA reads TGTGCCAGCAGCTTAATTTTCCGAGGAGGTAGCAATCAGCCCCAGCATTTT. This gives the protein CASSLIFRGGSNQPQHF. The gene calls are TRBV7-8 and TRBJ1-5, with D unresolved. Trimming took off 2 bases at V and 0 bases at J, with 14 bases between the two ends. CDR3 length: 17 amino acids. Germline CDR1 is SGHVS and CDR2 is FQNEAQ.

The gene calls are TRBV10-3 and TRBJ2-7, with D perhaps TRBD1 (6 bases). The germline V gene encodes CDR1 ENHRY and CDR2 SYGVKD. V was shortened by 8 bases and J by 1 base, with 12 bases between the two germline ends. This CDR3 is built from 13 residues. The CDR3 DNA follows: TGTGCCATCCAAAACAGGGAATCCTACGAGCAGTACTTC. As protein: CAIQNRESYEQYF.

V and J are TRBV28 and TRBJ2-1; tentatively, D is TRBD2 (6 bases). Looked up from germline, CDR1 is MDHEN and CDR2 is SYDVKM. Deletions cut 4 bases from V and 7 bases from J, with 17 bases between. CDR3 length equals 15 residues. The CDR3 region is CASSYRDSLVNEQFF. CDR3 nucleotide sequence: TGTGCCAGCAGTTACCGGGACTCCCTAGTAAATGAGCAGTTCTTC.

This clone was observed a few times. This chain uses TRBV5-4 with TRBJ2-4; D ambiguous. CDR3 length: 13 amino acids. Germline V gene lookup returns CDR1 SGHNT and CDR2 YYREEE (reference sequence). V was cut by 4 bases and J by 7 bases, with 12 bases left in between. The CDR3 sequence: CASSLTPRNIQYF. As DNA, the CDR3 is TGTGCCAGCAGCCTCACTCCACGGAACATTCAGTACTTC.

The chain is built from TRBV4-1 and TRBJ2-7; weak D call: TRBD2 (6 bases). Trimming stripped 4 bases from V and 3 bases from J, with 16 bases between. The germline gives CDR1 MGHRA, CDR2 YSYEKL. The length of the CDR3 is 15 residues. For the CDR3, the DNA is TGCGCCAGCAGCCCCGGGGGAAGCGGCTACTACGAGCAGTACTTC. The encoded protein is CASSPGGSGYYEQYF.

The genes are TRBV7-9 and TRBJ2-3; 8 nucleotides match TRBD2. Germline loops: CDR1 SEHNR, CDR2 FQNEAQ (reference sequence). This CDR3 contains 15 residues. V was pared by 3 bases and J by 4 bases, with 6 bases of the junction left unmatched. The CDR3 bases are TGTGCCAGCAGCTTGGTCTTAGCGGGACCAGATACGCAGTATTTT. It encodes CASSLVLAGPDTQYF.

This chain uses TRBV18 with TRBJ1-1; D gene ambiguous. The CDR3 extends over 15 amino acids. V shed 3 bases and J shed 1 base, with 12 bases lying between them. Germline-derived CDR1 and CDR2 are KGHSH and LQKENI. CDR3 in DNA: TGTGCCAGCTCACCCCAAGCAGCATGGAACACTGAAGCTTTCTTT. As protein: CASSPQAAWNTEAFF.

This chain joins TRBV6-1 and TRBJ2-5; no firm D call. The CDR3 consists of 13 residues. From germline, CDR1 is MNHNS and CDR2 SASEGT. V was clipped by 4 bases and J by 1 base, with 7 bases between them. DNA for the CDR3: TGTGCCAGCAGTGGTCAGATCCAAGAGACCCAGTACTTC. Residues: CASSGQIQETQYF.

This clone turned up a few times. V usage is TRBV6-1 and J usage is TRBJ2-1; 9 bases align to TRBD1. CDR1 is MNHNS and CDR2 is SASEGT in the germline V gene. V shed 7 bases, J shed 8 bases, and the junction held 9 bases outside the gene matches. The CDR3 totals 14 residues. The CDR3 here is CASKTGTGIHEQFF. DNA of the CDR3: TGTGCCAGCAAAACCGGGACAGGGATACATGAGCAGTTCTTC.

The rearrangement links TRBV15 to TRBJ2-1, with 7 bases identical to TRBD1. This CDR3 spans 15 amino acids. The V segment lost 5 bases and the J segment 0 bases; nucleotides outside the gene matches: 4. Germline assignment: CDR1 LNHNV and CDR2 YYDKDF (reference sequence). CDR3 region: CATSLTGSSYNEQFF. The CDR3 region has the DNA TGTGCCACCAGCCTGACAGGGAGCTCCTACAATGAGCAGTTCTTC.